The 21 T cell receptor beta chains reported below all come from one sample, sequenced in a study of T cells in localized non-small cell lung cancer. Sequenced by immunoSEQ multiplex PCR; TCRdb stores in-frame clones only, minus some. The sample includes roughly 33,000 clones, around nine tenths of them seen just once. The sample was peripheral blood, taken before any cancer treatment. These receptors all stem from a woman aged 35-75 years with stage I lung adenocarcinoma.

The V gene is TRBV15, the J gene TRBJ2-7; D is ambiguous. The CDR3 is made up of 12 amino acids. V was shortened by 5 bases and J by 1 base, with 6 bases between the two germline ends. The germline V gene has CDR1 LNHNV and CDR2 YYDKDF (reference sequence). The CDR3 sequence is CATSGDSYEQYF. The CDR3 DNA follows: TGTGCCACCAGCGGCGATTCCTACGAGCAGTACTTC.

The chain recombines TRBV30 with TRBJ2-3; D uncertain. Looked up from germline, CDR1 is GTSNPN and CDR2 is SVGIG (reference sequence). V gave up 0 bases and J gave up 0 bases, with 16 bases separating them. This CDR3 is 17 amino acids long. CDR3 sequence: CAWSVLRSFPSTDTQYF. In DNA, the CDR3 is TGTGCCTGGAGTGTTCTGCGGAGTTTCCCTAGCACAGATACGCAGTATTTT.

The J gene is TRBJ2-2, the V gene TRBV27; TRBD2 is a possible D gene (6 bases). Trimming left V 1 base short and J 6 bases short, with 18 bases between. This CDR3 is 17 amino acids long. CDR1 is MNHEY and CDR2 is SMNVEV in the germline V gene (reference sequence). The CDR3 nucleotides are TGTGCCAGCAGTTTATACCCCCTGGAGGGGTGGGCCGGGGAGCTGTTTTTT. Translated: CASSLYPLEGWAGELFF.

The rearrangement uses TRBV4-3 and TRBJ1-4, with D maybe TRBD1 (6 bases). V was pared by 1 base and J by 0 bases, with 12 bases between. Germline V lookup: CDR1 LGHNA, CDR2 YSLEER. The CDR3 is 17 residues long. CDR3 coding DNA: TGCGCCAGCAGCCAAGCCGGGTACAGGGCAACTAATGAAAAACTGTTTTTT. Protein sequence: CASSQAGYRATNEKLFF.

This chain joins TRBV9 and TRBJ1-4; D perhaps matches TRBD1 (6 bases). The CDR3 totals 16 residues. V lost 4 bases, J lost 8 bases, and 21 bases lay in between. The germline V gene encodes CDR1 SGDLS and CDR2 YYNGEE. The CDR3 DNA sequence: TGTGCCAGCAGCCCCACCGCGGGACACTTGAGGGAAAAACTGTTTTTT. Its translation is CASSPTAGHLREKLFF.

This clone was picked up one time. The chain carries TRBV6-5 and TRBJ1-2; D is possibly TRBD1 (5 bases). From germline, CDR1 is MNHEY and CDR2 SVGAGI. The CDR3 extends over 14 amino acids. Trimming took off 0 bases at V and 6 bases at J, with 11 bases between the two ends. The CDR3 here is CASSYSSGRDGYTF. The CDR3 nucleotides read TGTGCCAGCAGTTACTCGTCGGGGCGTGATGGCTACACCTTC.

The chain carries TRBV4-2 and TRBJ1-3; D is unclear. Germline lookup yields CDR1 LGHNA and CDR2 YNFKEQ. Trimming took 2 bases from V and 0 from J, leaving 14 bases between them. CDR3 length: 17 residues. The CDR3 DNA sequence: TGTGCCAGCAGCCAAAAATTAGATTCCACCTCTGGAAACACCATATATTTT. It translates to CASSQKLDSTSGNTIYF.

This chain joins TRBV21-1 and TRBJ1-5; the table gives TRBD1 as D, unverified against the DNA. TRBV21-1 is reported as a pseudogene. This CDR3 is 13 amino acids long. The DNA for the CDR3 is TGTGCCAGCAGGGGACAGTACAATCAGCCCCAGCATTTT. Amino acids: CASRGQYNQPQHF.

This chain joins TRBV7-2 and TRBJ1-6; D possibly corresponds to TRBD1 (5 bases). The germline V gene encodes CDR1 SGHTA and CDR2 FQGNSA. The CDR3 is 13 amino acids. Trimming removed 1 base from V and 11 bases from J, with 9 bases in between. The CDR3: CASSLEQGTPLHF. Here the CDR3 DNA reads TGTGCCAGCAGCTTAGAGCAGGGAACACCCCTCCACTTT.

The chain is built from TRBV7-2 and TRBJ2-3; 8 positions agree with TRBD2. The CDR3 sequence is 15 residues long. V shed 4 bases, J shed 2 bases, and the junction held 5 bases outside the gene matches. Germline CDR1 SGHTA, CDR2 FQGNSA. The CDR3 protein is CASSSRRGDTDTQYF. The CDR3 DNA reads as TGTGCCAGCAGCTCTCGGCGGGGGGACACAGATACGCAGTATTTT. Full variable domain (missing parts from reference TRBV7-2 and TRBJ2-3): GAGVSQSPSNKVTEKGKDVELRCDPISGHTALYWYRQSLGQGLEFLIYFQGNSAPDKSGLPSDRFSAERTGGSVSTLTIQRTQQEDSAVYLCASSSRRGDTDTQYFGPGTRLTVL.

This sequence joins TRBV2 and TRBJ1-4; a weak D match, TRBD1 (5 bases). In germline, CDR1 is SNHLY, CDR2 FYNNEI. This CDR3 contains 17 residues. Trimming shortened V by 2 bases and J by 5 bases, and 18 bases separated the two germline ends. CDR3 residues: CASSETRSGQENEKLFF. The CDR3 DNA is TGTGCCAGCAGTGAAACCCGATCGGGGCAGGAAAATGAAAAACTGTTTTTT.

The chain links TRBV7-8 to TRBJ1-5, with TRBD1 as a possible D gene (6 bases). V gave up 3 bases and J gave up 3 bases, with 9 bases separating them. Germline-derived CDR1 and CDR2 are SGHVS and FQNEAQ. The CDR3 spans 14 residues. CDR3 sequence reads: CASSFSGVNQPQHF. CDR3 in DNA: TGTGCCAGCAGCTTCTCAGGGGTCAATCAGCCCCAGCATTTT.

The rearrangement joins TRBV6-5 to TRBJ1-3, with a tentative D call TRBD1 (5 bases). V was pared by 4 bases and J by 2 bases, with 12 bases between. Germline CDR1 reads MNHEY; CDR2 reads SVGAGI. This CDR3 is 15 amino acids long. This CDR3 reads CASSLEGFAGNTIYF. The CDR3 coding sequence is TGTGCCAGCAGTTTAGAGGGGTTTGCTGGAAACACCATATATTTT.

A single count supports this clone. The J gene is TRBJ1-1, the V gene TRBV19; D gene ambiguous. The CDR3 spans 13 residues. Germline V lookup: CDR1 LNHDA, CDR2 SQIVND (reference sequence). Deletions cut 5 bases from V and 4 bases from J, with 11 bases between. The CDR3 DNA follows: TGTGCCAGTAGTTCTCAAGATGGCACTGAAGCTTTCTTT. Translation: CASSSQDGTEAFF.

This clone appeared a few times. The genes are TRBV10-3 and TRBJ1-1; 7 positions agree with TRBD1. Trimming removed 7 bases from V and 3 bases from J; junction bases left unmatched: 5. There are 13 residues in the CDR3. Germline lookup yields CDR1 ENHRY and CDR2 SYGVKD. CDR3 amino acids: CAIKEGAYTEAFF. The CDR3 DNA follows: TGTGCCATCAAAGAGGGGGCGTACACTGAAGCTTTCTTT.

The rearrangement uses TRBV28 and TRBJ1-3; D possibly corresponds to TRBD1 (6 bases). Between the trimmed V and J ends, which lost 4 bases and 4 bases, there was a span of 17 bases. This CDR3 contains 16 residues. Germline V CDR1 and CDR2: MDHEN, SYDVKM. CDR3 sequence reads: CASSSPGGAGGNTIYF. In DNA, the CDR3 is TGTGCCAGCAGTTCGCCGGGGGGGGCGGGAGGAAACACCATATATTTT.

In this sample, this clone turned up once. The chain couples TRBV4-1 to TRBJ1-5, with D unresolved. CDR1 is MGHRA, CDR2 YSYEKL, per germline. V was shortened by 1 base and J by 7 bases, with 17 bases between the two germline ends. This CDR3 spans 16 amino acids. This chain's CDR3 is CASSQVPDLPRQPQHF. CDR3 nucleotide sequence: TGCGCCAGCAGCCAAGTTCCTGACTTACCCCGCCAGCCCCAGCATTTT.

The chain links TRBV27 to TRBJ2-7, with D unclear. Trimming took 6 bases from V and 0 from J, leaving 9 bases between them. The CDR3 is made up of 13 amino acids. The germline gives CDR1 MNHEY, CDR2 SMNVEV (reference sequence). The CDR3 spells CASRDLTSYEQYF. The CDR3 nucleotides read TGTGCCAGCAGAGACCTTACCTCCTACGAGCAGTACTTC.

This chain joins TRBV27 and TRBJ1-1; no clear D gene. V was clipped by 3 bases and J by 1 base, with 9 bases between them. Germline-derived CDR1 and CDR2 are MNHEY and SMNVEV (reference sequence). The CDR3 is 14 amino acids. The CDR3, as DNA: TGTGCCAGCAGTTTCCAGGAGAAGAACACTGAAGCTTTCTTT. It yields the protein CASSFQEKNTEAFF.

The rearrangement uses TRBV5-1 and TRBJ2-2; no clear D gene. Germline loops: CDR1 SGHRS, CDR2 YFSETQ. The CDR3 length is 11 residues. Trimming took 2 bases from V and 7 from J, leaving 3 bases between them. CDR3 DNA: TGCGCCAGCAGCTTCGGCGGGGAGCTGTTTTTT. Residues: CASSFGGELFF.

The chain links TRBV9 to TRBJ2-2, with a possible D match to TRBD1 (5 bases). The CDR3 contains 14 residues. V lost 0 bases and J 4 bases, leaving 7 bases between the germline ends. Germline CDR1 SGDLS, CDR2 YYNGEE. As DNA, the CDR3 is TGTGCCAGCAGCGTAGAGGGGTCCACCGGGGAGCTGTTTTTT. Translation: CASSVEGSTGELFF. The variable domain in full, with the rest retrieved from reference TRBV9 and TRBJ2-2, is DSGVTQTPKHLITATGQRVTLRCSPRSGDLSVYWYQQSLDQGLQFLIQYYNGEERAKGNILERFSAQQFPDLHSELNLSSLELGDSALYFCASSVEGSTGELFFGEGSRLTVL.